The 3 T cell receptor beta chains reported below all come from one sample, sequenced in a study of vaccination effects on CD4 cells after COVID-19. Sequencing used immunoSEQ multiplex PCR; TCRdb keeps in-frame clones, though not all of them. The sample yields 40,000 to 45,000 clones, less than 85% seen once. Subsequent to roughly 9 days of culture, CD4+ T cells were isolated. The person acquired a PCR-confirmed SARS-CoV-2 infection between March and December 2020. Each participant received a vaccine that was either BNT162b2 or mRNA-1273, given as two doses. These receptors have no identified antigens. Sequenced here: CD4+ T cells from PBMCs cultured without peptide, sampled after COVID-19 vaccination. Receptors were obtained from a human donor who had a prior SARS-CoV-2 infection.

This sequence joins TRBV9 and TRBJ2-7; 7 nucleotides match TRBD2. The germline V gene has CDR1 SGDLS and CDR2 YYNGEE. V dropped 4 bases and J dropped 2; count of bases not matched to a gene: 6. This CDR3 contains 14 residues. The CDR3 loop reads CASSPPGTTYEQYF. CDR3 DNA: TGTGCCAGCAGCCCCCCAGGGACTACCTACGAGCAGTACTTC.

The rearrangement links TRBV19 to TRBJ2-1; 11 nucleotides align to TRBD2. The junction had 5 bases not matched to a gene; V was cut back by 5 bases and J by 5 bases. In germline, CDR1 is LNHDA, CDR2 SQIVND (reference sequence). The CDR3 covers 15 residues. The CDR3 here is CASSPGTSGNNEQFF. CDR3 in DNA: TGTGCCAGTAGTCCGGGGACTAGCGGTAACAATGAGCAGTTCTTC.

This chain connects TRBV6-2 or TRBV6-3 to TRBJ1-2; D might be TRBD1 (6 bases). Trimming pared 0 bases from V and 8 bases from J, leaving 16 bases between. The CDR3 runs to 15 residues. Germline CDR1 is MNHEY and CDR2 is SVGEGT. CDR3: CASSYSIPGVGGYTF. The CDR3 bases are TGTGCCAGCAGTTACTCGATACCAGGGGTTGGCGGCTACACCTTC.